The 26 T cell receptor beta chains below were found in one sample sequenced in a study of cytomegalovirus exposure and HLA in healthy donors. The PCR had 60 Vbeta and 13 Jbeta primers. Profiled with immunoSEQ multiplex PCR; TCRdb holds only in-frame clones, not every one. The sample yields approximately 38,000 clones, around 84% seen once. The sequenced sample was PBMCs. All receptors come from a woman aged 18-29 years in good health and CMV-seronegative.

The V call is TRBV18, the J call TRBJ2-5, with a tentative D call TRBD2 (6 bases). The germline V and J ends were trimmed by 4 bases and 0 bases, with 15 bases remaining between them. The CDR3 has 16 residues. Germline CDR1 and CDR2: KGHSH and LQKENI. The CDR3: CASSLGGSAYQETQYF. The DNA of the CDR3 is TGTGCCAGCTCACTCGGGGGTTCAGCCTACCAAGAGACCCAGTACTTC.

Concerning this clone: One end of the junction is discordant with germline, which a read error may explain. The chain couples TRBV4-3 to TRBJ1-2; a possible D gene is TRBD1 (5 bases). The germline gives CDR1 LGHNA, CDR2 YSLEER. This CDR3 region has 17 residues. The CDR3 is CASSQDRWTSANYGYPF. The DNA of the CDR3 is TGCGCCAGCAGCCAAGATAGGTGGACATCCGCTAACTATGGCTACCCCTTC.

Comments on this clone: Distinct nucleotide sequences in the sample also encode this CDR3. The chain recombines TRBV9 with TRBJ2-7; 7 nucleotides match TRBD1. CDR3 length: 14 amino acids. V was clipped by 4 bases and J by 1 base; unmatched bases: 5. Germline assignment: CDR1 SGDLS and CDR2 YYNGEE. The CDR3 DNA reads TGTGCCAGCAGCCCTGGGGACAGTTCCTACGAGCAGTACTTC. It yields the protein CASSPGDSSYEQYF. The full variable domain, its missing parts supplied by reference TRBV9 and TRBJ2-7, is DSGVTQTPKHLITATGQRVTLRCSPRSGDLSVYWYQQSLDQGLQFLIQYYNGEERAKGNILERFSAQQFPDLHSELNLSSLELGDSALYFCASSPGDSSYEQYFGPGTRLTVT.

The V and J genes are TRBV18 and TRBJ1-1; no firm D call. Germline V gives CDR1 KGHSH, CDR2 LQKENI. V lost 3 bases, J lost 0 bases, and 11 bases lay in between. This CDR3 comprises 15 residues. The CDR3 DNA reads as TGTGCCAGCTCACCTACCACGGTAGTGAACACTGAAGCTTTCTTT. Protein product: CASSPTTVVNTEAFF. Full variable domain (missing parts from reference TRBV18 and TRBJ1-1): NAGVMQNPRHLVRRRGQEARLRCSPMKGHSHVYWYRQLPEEGLKFMVYLQKENIIDESGMPKERFSAEFPKEGPSILRIQQVVRGDSAAYFCASSPTTVVNTEAFFGQGTRLTVV.

This clone was detected a few times. This chain links TRBV10-3 with TRBJ1-4, with D perhaps TRBD1 (6 bases). The V end was cut by 7 bases, the J end by 8 bases, with 14 bases between. CDR3 length: 13 residues. The V gene's germline CDR1 is ENHRY and CDR2 SYGVKD. The CDR3, as DNA: TGTGCCATCAACCCAGGGGTAGGCGAAAAACTGTTTTTT. Translating gives CAINPGVGEKLFF.

V and J are TRBV7-2 and TRBJ1-5; D is unclear. CDR3 length equals 15 residues. Trimming left V 1 base short and J 5 bases short, with 12 bases between. From germline, CDR1 is SGHTA and CDR2 FQGNSA. CDR3 sequence reads: CASSLGGSRDQPQHF. The CDR3 bases are TGTGCCAGCAGCTTAGGAGGGAGTAGGGATCAGCCCCAGCATTTT. The variable domain in full, with the rest retrieved from reference TRBV7-2 and TRBJ1-5, is GAGVSQSPSNKVTEKGKDVELRCDPISGHTALYWYRQSLGQGLEFLIYFQGNSAPDKSGLPSDRFSAERTGGSVSTLTIQRTQQEDSAVYLCASSLGGSRDQPQHFGDGTRLSIL.

This sequence joins TRBV5-1 and TRBJ2-3; 7 positions match TRBD1. V was pared by 5 bases and J by 0 bases, with 6 bases of the junction left unmatched. This CDR3 contains 15 residues. CDR1 is SGHRS and CDR2 is YFSETQ in the germline V gene. The CDR3 is CASSRDSPSTDTQYF. Here the CDR3 DNA reads TGCGCCAGCAGTCGGGACAGCCCTAGCACAGATACGCAGTATTTT.

This clone was detected only a few times. V is TRBV6-4 and J is TRBJ2-3, with D possibly TRBD1 on 5 matching bases. The CDR3 consists of 13 residues. V shed 6 bases and J shed 5 bases, with 12 bases lying between them. From germline, CDR1 is MRHNA and CDR2 SNTAGT. CDR3 sequence: CASSPERGDTQYF. The DNA for the CDR3 is TGTGCCAGCAGCCCCGAAAGGGGAGATACGCAGTATTTT.

The chain joins TRBV4-3 to TRBJ2-6, with D possibly being TRBD1 (6 bases). The CDR3 is 16 residues long. With 0 bases removed from V and 1 base from J, the gap between germline ends came to 7 bases. The V gene's germline CDR1 is LGHNA and CDR2 YSLEER. Here the CDR3 DNA reads TGCGCCAGCAGCCAAGATGGGACATCTGGGGCCAACGTCCTGACTTTC. Translating it yields CASSQDGTSGANVLTF.

The chain combines TRBV6-5 with TRBJ1-1; no reliable D call. This CDR3 region has 15 residues. Germline assignment: CDR1 MNHEY and CDR2 SVGAGI. The V end was cut by 0 bases, the J end by 5 bases, with 13 bases between. CDR3 sequence reads: CASSYSTGSKTEAFF. CDR3 coding DNA: TGTGCCAGCAGTTACTCGACGGGTTCTAAGACTGAAGCTTTCTTT.

This sequence joins TRBV7-6 and TRBJ1-4, with TRBD1 as a possible D gene (6 bases). The CDR3 length is 13 residues. Trimming stripped 5 bases from V and 10 bases from J, with 14 bases between. Germline assignment: CDR1 SGHVS and CDR2 FNYEAQ. The CDR3 DNA sequence: TGTGCCAGCAGCAAGGAAACAGGGACAAAACTGTTTTTT. Amino acid sequence: CASSKETGTKLFF.

For this clone: One junction end does not reproduce the germline sequence, and a read error may be involved. J is TRBJ2-1 and V is TRBV7-9; the D is unclear. The germline V gene encodes CDR1 SEHNR and CDR2 FQNEAQ (reference sequence). The CDR3 is 12 residues long. CDR3 amino acids: CSSSLDSNEQFF. CDR3 in DNA: TGTTCCAGCAGCTTAGACTCCAATGAGCAGTTCTTC.

The chain joins TRBV7-8 to TRBJ2-3; possible D gene TRBD2, 5 bases. The germline CDR1 and CDR2 sequences are SGHVS and FQNEAQ. The CDR3 loop spans 14 amino acids. V was clipped by 3 bases and J by 6 bases, with 13 bases between them. For the CDR3, the DNA is TGTGCCAGCAGCTTTGGCGGGCTGACGGATACGCAGTATTTT. Amino acids: CASSFGGLTDTQYF. Variable domain in full (rest from reference TRBV7-8 and TRBJ2-3): GAGVSQSPRYKVAKRGQDVALRCDPISGHVSLFWYQQALGQGPEFLTYFQNEAQLDKSGLPSDRFFAERPEGSVSTLKIQRTQQEDSAVYLCASSFGGLTDTQYFGPGTRLTVL.

The chain links TRBV18 to TRBJ2-1; D possibly corresponds to TRBD1 (6 bases). V was shortened by 3 bases and J by 9 bases, with 12 bases between the two germline ends. Germline assignment: CDR1 KGHSH and CDR2 LQKENI. This CDR3 contains 13 residues. CDR3 residues: CASSPPGAPEQFF. CDR3 sequence (DNA): TGTGCCAGCTCACCGCCAGGGGCCCCTGAGCAGTTCTTC.

The V and J genes are TRBV6-1 and TRBJ2-3, with TRBD2 matching over 8 bases. Germline lookup yields CDR1 MNHNS and CDR2 SASEGT. V trimming: 5 bases; J trimming: 2 bases; junction bases outside the gene matches: 3. This CDR3 contains 14 residues. The DNA of the CDR3 is TGTGCCAGCAGTCTACTAGCGGACACAGATACGCAGTATTTT. Translated: CASSLLADTDTQYF.

The genes are TRBV2 and TRBJ1-5; D is undetermined. Trimming pared 2 bases from V and 5 bases from J, leaving 7 bases between. Germline V gives CDR1 SNHLY, CDR2 FYNNEI. CDR3 length equals 13 residues. CDR3 bases: TGTGCCAGCAGTGAAACAGATTATCAGCCCCAGCATTTT. Amino acid sequence: CASSETDYQPQHF.

The J gene is TRBJ1-5, the V gene TRBV2; 9 nucleotides line up with TRBD1. Germline V gene lookup returns CDR1 SNHLY and CDR2 FYNNEI. Unmatched junction bases numbered 9, after V lost 5 bases and J lost 7 bases. The CDR3 runs 15 residues. The DNA of the CDR3 is TGTGCCAGCAGTTATCAGACAGGGGGAGGACAGCCCCAGCATTTT. Its translation: CASSYQTGGGQPQHF.

This chain joins TRBV27 and TRBJ2-1; tentatively, D is TRBD1 (7 bases). V was trimmed by 5 bases and J by 12 bases, leaving 14 bases between them. In germline, CDR1 is MNHEY, CDR2 SMNVEV (reference sequence). This CDR3 spans 12 amino acids. CDR3: CASSPTGRRQFF. For the CDR3, the DNA is TGTGCCAGCAGTCCGACAGGGAGGCGGCAGTTCTTC.

The chain couples TRBV4-1 to TRBJ2-4, with 9 bases fitting TRBD2. V lost 7 bases and J lost 2; bases outside the gene matches: 3. The length of the CDR3 is 14 residues. Germline V lookup: CDR1 MGHRA, CDR2 YSYEKL. CDR3 in DNA: TGCGCCAGCACTAGCGGGATTACCAAAAACATTCAGTACTTC. This encodes CASTSGITKNIQYF.

This clone was seen a few times. The chain employs TRBV7-9 and TRBJ2-1; 8 bases align to TRBD2. The germline V gene has CDR1 SEHNR and CDR2 FQNEAQ (reference sequence). The CDR3 has 17 amino acids. The J segment lost 4 bases and the V segment lost 6 bases, leaving 14 bases of the junction unmatched. The CDR3 DNA follows: TGTGCCAGCAGTCACAAGGCCAGCGGGGGCCAATACAATGAGCAGTTCTTC. Encoded protein: CASSHKASGGQYNEQFF.

The chain employs TRBV18 and TRBJ2-7; maybe TRBD1 (5 bases). Germline V gene lookup returns CDR1 KGHSH and CDR2 LQKENI. With 2 bases removed from V and 3 bases from J, the gap between germline ends came to 8 bases. The CDR3 sequence is 13 residues long. CDR3 coding DNA: TGTGCCAGCTCACCAGGGGCAGGCTACGAGCAGTACTTC. It yields the protein CASSPGAGYEQYF. Using reference TRBV18 and TRBJ2-7 for the parts outside the CDR3, the full variable domain is NAGVMQNPRHLVRRRGQEARLRCSPMKGHSHVYWYRQLPEEGLKFMVYLQKENIIDESGMPKERFSAEFPKEGPSILRIQQVVRGDSAAYFCASSPGAGYEQYFGPGTRLTVT.

The chain uses TRBV2 and TRBJ1-1; TRBD1 matches 9 bases. Germline CDR1 SNHLY, CDR2 FYNNEI. This CDR3 spans 16 amino acids. The J segment lost 7 bases and the V segment lost 4 bases, leaving 13 bases of the junction unmatched. CDR3 amino acids: CASSADRGAGLGEAFF. In DNA form, the CDR3 reads TGTGCCAGCAGTGCGGACAGGGGAGCGGGTTTAGGTGAAGCTTTCTTT.

Only one count was recorded for this clone. J is TRBJ2-3 and V is TRBV4-3; 7 nucleotides agree with TRBD1. The J segment lost 4 bases and the V segment lost 1 base, leaving 2 bases of the junction unmatched. Germline CDR1 and CDR2: LGHNA and YSLEER. CDR3 size: 14 residues. The CDR3 is CASSQGTGADTQYF. The CDR3 DNA sequence: TGCGCCAGCAGCCAAGGTACAGGGGCAGATACGCAGTATTTT.

The gene calls are TRBV27 and TRBJ2-3; TRBD2 might be the D (7 bases). Germline loops: CDR1 MNHEY, CDR2 SMNVEV (reference sequence). The CDR3 loop spans 16 amino acids. Trimming left V 1 base short and J 3 bases short, with 14 bases between. The CDR3 bases are TGTGCCAGCAGTTTATTAGGGGGGGGAGGAACAGATACGCAGTATTTT. It specifies CASSLLGGGGTDTQYF.

This clone was seen a few times. Mismatch with germline at one junction end may stem from a read error. The chain carries TRBV9 and TRBJ2-3, with D possibly matching TRBD2 (7 bases). CDR1 SGDLS and CDR2 YYNGEE come from the germline V gene. The CDR3 contains 15 residues. The CDR3 region is CASSTWGGSTDTQYF. CDR3 nucleotide sequence: TGTGCCAGCAGCACCTGGGGGGGCTCAACAGATACGCAGTACTTT.

The chain is built from TRBV7-2 and TRBJ1-5, with TRBD1 as a possible D gene (6 bases). The V end was cut by 2 bases, the J end by 6 bases, with 14 bases between. This CDR3 comprises 15 residues. From germline, CDR1 is SGHTA and CDR2 FQGNSA. In nucleotides, the CDR3 is TGTGCCAGCAGCTTACATGGGACATGGGGTCAGCCCCAGCATTTT. Amino acids: CASSLHGTWGQPQHF.